Presented here are 19 T cell receptor beta chains from one specimen sequenced in a study of post-analysis software for immune sequencing data. Built from TCR beta cDNA, the libraries had unique molecular identifiers in them. TCRdb recomputed calls from the PCR reads with MiXCR, one row per CDR3 protein. The profile shows roughly 700,000 distinct CDR3 sequences, approximately 30% of them singletons. No antigens are known for them. Findings and caveats of the study: About five TRBV segments occurring more often in patients than controls included TRBV5-6, TRBV5-1 and TRBV20-1.

Sequencing was carried out using blood. These receptors came from a girl aged 10 to 17 with multiple sclerosis.

J is TRBJ2-1 and V is TRBV24-1, with a possible D match to TRBD2 (5 bases). The CDR3 extends over 13 amino acids. V was trimmed by 4 bases and J by 10 bases, leaving 13 bases between them. CDR1 and CDR2 from the germline V gene are KGHDR and SFDVKD. CDR3 residues: CATSEVGRWEQFF. In DNA, the CDR3 is TGTGCCACCAGTGAGGTGGGGAGATGGGAGCAGTTCTTC.

V gene TRBV6-5 combines with J gene TRBJ1-2; tentatively, D is TRBD1 (5 bases). V was shortened by 5 bases and J by 9 bases, with 13 bases between the two germline ends. CDR1 is MNHEY, CDR2 SVGAGI, per germline. The CDR3 is made up of 12 amino acids. The CDR3 nucleotides read TGTGCCAGCAGTACGGGAGACAGAAGCTACACCTTC. It codes for CASSTGDRSYTF.

In this sample, this clonotype turned up many times. V is TRBV29-1 and J is TRBJ2-5; 7 bases fit TRBD1. V was clipped by 2 bases and J by 4 bases; unmatched bases: 10. Per germline, CDR1 SQVTM and CDR2 ANQGSEA. The CDR3 is 15 amino acids. This CDR3 is CSVEKGARRGETQYF. As DNA, the CDR3 is TGCAGCGTTGAAAAGGGGGCCCGTCGGGGAGAGACCCAGTACTTC.

V is TRBV27 and J is TRBJ1-2; 7 bases line up with TRBD1. The germline V gene encodes CDR1 MNHEY and CDR2 SMNVEV (reference sequence). This CDR3 contains 15 residues. V lost 5 bases, J lost 1 base, and 7 bases stayed unmatched. Here the CDR3 reads CASSGYRGGNYGYTF. CDR3 DNA sequence: TGTGCCAGCAGTGGGTACAGGGGAGGTAACTATGGCTACACCTTC.

This clonotype was counted a few times. The rearrangement uses TRBV7-9 and TRBJ2-1, with unresolved D. The CDR3 is 12 residues long. Between the trimmed V and J ends, which lost 5 bases and 5 bases, there was a span of 7 bases. Germline CDR1 reads SEHNR; CDR2 reads FQNEAQ (reference sequence). The DNA of the CDR3 is TGTGCCAGCAGCCCCCTGAACAATGAGCAGTTCTTC. It is translated as CASSPLNNEQFF.

J is TRBJ1-2 and V is TRBV11-2, with D maybe TRBD1 (5 bases). Trimming pared 0 bases from V and 8 bases from J, leaving 22 bases between. The CDR3 has 17 amino acids. Germline V CDR1 and CDR2: SGHAT, FQNNGV. The CDR3: CASSLDSTDGRTLGYTF. The CDR3 region has the DNA TGTGCCAGCAGCTTAGATTCAACGGACGGGAGGACATTAGGCTACACCTTC.

This clonotype has just a few counts. The rearrangement uses TRBV7-8 and TRBJ2-7, with D tentatively TRBD1 or TRBD2 (5 bases each). The CDR3 has 18 residues. Germline CDR1 is SGHVS and CDR2 is FQNEAQ. V lost 0 bases and J 5 bases, leaving 23 bases between the germline ends. The CDR3 is CASSLASWGIRSGDEQYF. The CDR3 region has the DNA TGTGCCAGCAGCTTAGCTTCTTGGGGGATTCGGTCCGGGGACGAGCAGTACTTC.

This clonotype was seen many times. The J gene is TRBJ2-7, the V gene TRBV7-2; no reliable D call. The germline V and J ends were trimmed by 8 bases and 2 bases, with 10 bases remaining between them. The CDR3 extends over 12 amino acids. Germline V gene sequence: CDR1 SGHTA, CDR2 FQGNSA. The chain's CDR3 is CASEDVAYEQYF. The CDR3 DNA is TGTGCCAGCGAAGACGTCGCCTACGAGCAGTACTTC.

This chain uses TRBV5-1 with TRBJ1-2; no clear D gene. Deletions cut 0 bases from V and 6 bases from J, with 12 bases between. The germline V gene encodes CDR1 SGHRS and CDR2 YFSETQ. This CDR3 is built from 14 residues. DNA of the CDR3: TGCGCCAGCAGCTTGGTAGAAGAGGCCCATGGCTACACCTTC. Its protein product is CASSLVEEAHGYTF.

This clonotype was observed a few times. The chain carries TRBV5-1 and TRBJ2-3; D is uncertain. Germline V lookup: CDR1 SGHRS, CDR2 YFSETQ. V lost 0 bases and J lost 0, with 8 bases in between. This CDR3 contains 15 residues. CDR3 in amino acids: CASSLDNPSTDTQYF. The CDR3 coding sequence is TGCGCCAGCAGCTTGGACAACCCAAGCACAGATACGCAGTATTTT.

J is TRBJ2-5 and V is TRBV5-6; 7 positions match TRBD1. CDR1 SGHDT and CDR2 YYEEEE come from the germline V gene. V gave up 2 bases and J gave up 7 bases; unmatched junction bases: 20. The CDR3 totals 18 residues. The chain's CDR3 is CASSFQARDRVLGGTQYF. In nucleotides, the CDR3 is TGTGCCAGCAGCTTCCAGGCTCGAGACAGGGTGTTAGGGGGGACCCAGTACTTC.

This clonotype was observed a few times. The rearrangement links TRBV5-1 to TRBJ1-2; D unclear. This CDR3 is 14 amino acids long. Germline V CDR1 and CDR2: SGHRS, YFSETQ. Trimming pared 0 bases from V and 6 bases from J, leaving 12 bases between. CDR3 protein: CASSLVRGMDGYTF. DNA of the CDR3: TGCGCCAGCAGCTTGGTCCGGGGAATGGATGGCTACACCTTC. Complete variable domain (other parts from reference TRBV5-1 and TRBJ1-2): KAGVTQTPRYLIKTRGQQVTLSCSPISGHRSVSWYQQTPGQGLQFLFEYFSETQRNKGNFPGRFSGRQFSNSRSEMNVSTLELGDSALYLCASSLVRGMDGYTFGSGTRLTVV.

The CDR3 nucleotides are TGCGCCAGCAGCCCTACCGACAGGGGGTATGCTTTCTTT. Its translation: CASSPTDRGYAFF. The gene calls are TRBV5-1 and TRBJ1-1; 9 nucleotides line up with TRBD1. The CDR3 covers 13 residues. Unmatched junction bases numbered 9, after V lost 4 bases and J lost 11 bases. Germline V gene sequence: CDR1 SGHRS, CDR2 YFSETQ.

The genes are TRBV28 and TRBJ2-2; TRBD2 might be the D (6 bases). CDR3 size: 15 residues. The V and J ends lost 4 bases and 5 bases respectively, with 14 bases between them. CDR1 is MDHEN and CDR2 is SYDVKM in the germline V gene. Here the CDR3 DNA reads TGTGCCAGCAGTTCCACGGGAGACGTAACCGGGGAGCTGTTTTTT. Translated, it gives CASSSTGDVTGELFF.

This clonotype has a handful of counts. The rearrangement joins TRBV6-2 or TRBV6-3 to TRBJ2-7, with D uncertain. The CDR3 is 14 residues long. Trimming removed 7 bases from V and 6 bases from J, with 19 bases in between. Germline CDR1 is MNHEY and CDR2 is SVGEGT. The CDR3 region is CASTSALGLGEQYF. As DNA, the CDR3 is TGTGCCAGCACTTCGGCCCTGGGTTTGGGCGAGCAGTACTTC.

The rearrangement uses TRBV6-5 and TRBJ1-1; D gene uncertain. Germline CDR1 MNHEY, CDR2 SVGAGI. Trimming stripped 0 bases from V and 2 bases from J, with 4 bases between. CDR3 length: 13 residues. CDR3 region: CASSYSFNTEAFF. CDR3 sequence (DNA): TGTGCCAGCAGTTACTCCTTCAACACTGAAGCTTTCTTT.

V and J are TRBV5-4 and TRBJ2-1, with D tentatively TRBD2 (5 bases). Germline V gives CDR1 SGHNT, CDR2 YYREEE (reference sequence). The CDR3 consists of 13 residues. Between the trimmed V and J ends, which lost 0 bases and 12 bases, there was a span of 13 bases. The CDR3 DNA follows: TGTGCCAGCAGCTTGGGACTATGGGCCGGGCAGTTCTTC. It yields the protein CASSLGLWAGQFF.

This clonotype came up a few times. V usage is TRBV12-3 or TRBV12-4 and J usage is TRBJ1-2; 7 bases agree with TRBD1. V was pared by 6 bases and J by 9 bases, with 10 bases of the junction left unmatched. The CDR3 runs 13 residues. CDR3 amino acids: CASRTGTATSYTF. CDR3 DNA sequence: TGTGCCAGCAGAACCGGGACAGCGACGAGCTACACCTTC.

The chain is built from TRBV6-5 and TRBJ2-5, with a weak D call TRBD1 (6 bases). TRBJ2-7 explains the end of the DNA better; the J call may be wrong. Germline V gene data show CDR1 as MNHEY and CDR2 as SVGAGI. The CDR3 is 14 amino acids. CDR3 sequence (DNA): TGTGCCAGCAGTTATCGACAGGTTAATGACGAGCAGTACTTC. It translates to CASSYRQVNDEQYF.